The T cell receptor beta chain under discussion was sequenced for a study of shared clonotypes between healthy human individuals. Regarding the study as a whole: Larger richness was generally estimated for naive than memory subsets.

Donors were healthy HIV-negative adults without recent acute infections or vaccinations. Data came from immunoSEQ multiplex PCR; TCRdb stores just in-frame clones and leaves some out. Of around 1.5 million clones in the sample, under 99% were seen once. Remarks on this clone: The antigen remains unidentified.

The receptor was isolated from a man aged 25 to 40 in good health. The sample was naive CD4+ T cells sorted from blood. The subset is: CD45RA+ positively selected.

CDR3: CASSQEGGVGNEQFF. CDR3 nucleotide sequence: TGTGCCAGCAGCCAAGAGGGCGGGGTGGGCAATGAGCAGTTCTTC. The chain carries TRBV4-2 and TRBJ2-1, with a possible D match to TRBD2 (6 bases). CDR1 LGHNA and CDR2 YNFKEQ come from the germline V gene. Trimming removed 0 bases at V and 6 bases at J, with 12 bases between. The CDR3 has 15 amino acids.